These 32 T cell receptor beta chains were all obtained from the same sample, sequenced in a study of cytomegalovirus exposure and HLA in healthy donors. Method: immunoSEQ multiplex PCR; TCRdb's copy keeps in-frame clones and lacks some. Altogether approximately 230,000 clones are present, roughly 90% being singletons, with the ten largest covering about 12%. Source material: PBMCs. The source is a young man in good health and CMV-seropositive.

The chain couples TRBV15 to TRBJ2-1, with 9 bases lining up with TRBD2. Germline values: CDR1 LNHNV, CDR2 YYDKDF (reference sequence). Germline trimming cut 7 bases from V and 7 bases from J; bases unmatched to any gene: 8. There are 14 residues in the CDR3. The CDR3 DNA sequence: TGTGCCACCAACTTAGCGGGAGAAGGAAATGAGCAGTTCTTC. Translated, it gives CATNLAGEGNEQFF.

The V gene is TRBV5-1, the J gene TRBJ2-7; 9 bases agree with TRBD2. Germline V lookup: CDR1 SGHRS, CDR2 YFSETQ. V lost 0 bases and J lost 0; bases outside the gene matches: 10. This CDR3 is 18 amino acids long. DNA of the CDR3: TGCGCCAGCAGCTTGGTGGGACTAGCCCCCAAAGGCTCCTACGAGCAGTACTTC. Translation: CASSLVGLAPKGSYEQYF.

This clone showed up just once. The V call is TRBV6-6, the J call TRBJ2-7; perhaps TRBD1 as D (5 bases). From germline, CDR1 is MNHNY and CDR2 SVGAGI (reference sequence). CDR3 size: 15 residues. V was trimmed by 0 bases and J by 0 bases, leaving 9 bases between them. CDR3 sequence: CASSYSEQASYEQYF. DNA for the CDR3: TGTGCCAGCAGTTACTCTGAACAGGCCTCCTACGAGCAGTACTTC.

The CDR3 coding sequence is TGTGCCATCAGTGATGCGAACACCGGGGAGCTGTTTTTT. Translating it yields CAISDANTGELFF. The chain joins TRBV10-3 to TRBJ2-2, with D hard to call. The CDR3 spans 13 residues. Germline V lookup: CDR1 ENHRY, CDR2 SYGVKD. V lost 3 bases and J lost 0, with 2 bases in between.

V is TRBV10-3 and J is TRBJ2-3; the D is unclear. The CDR3 is made up of 15 amino acids. Germline CDR1 ENHRY, CDR2 SYGVKD. V lost 2 bases and J lost 0, with 9 bases in between. The CDR3 bases are TGTGCCATCAGTGAGACTACGAAGAGCACAGATACGCAGTATTTT. As protein: CAISETTKSTDTQYF.

DNA for the CDR3: TGTGCCAGCAGTGAAGGGCCGCAAAACACCGGGGAGCTGTTTTTT. Translating it yields CASSEGPQNTGELFF. The V and J genes are TRBV6-1 and TRBJ2-2; D remains unclear. Between the trimmed V and J ends, which lost 1 base and 2 bases, there was a span of 8 bases. The V gene's germline CDR1 is MNHNS and CDR2 SASEGT. The CDR3 has 15 residues.

The rearrangement joins TRBV7-9 to TRBJ2-7; D possibly corresponds to TRBD1 (6 bases). The CDR3 runs 16 residues. Trimming removed 0 bases at V and 0 bases at J, with 12 bases between. The germline V gene encodes CDR1 SEHNR and CDR2 FQNEAQ (reference sequence). CDR3 protein: CASSLAPRGDSYEQYF. The CDR3 DNA reads TGTGCCAGCAGCTTAGCCCCCAGGGGCGACTCCTACGAGCAGTACTTC.

This chain connects TRBV6-6 to TRBJ2-7; 7 bases map to TRBD1. Germline lookup yields CDR1 MNHNY and CDR2 SVGAGI (reference sequence). The CDR3 is made up of 16 amino acids. Germline trimming cut 5 bases from V and 2 bases from J; bases unmatched to any gene: 12. CDR3 amino acids: CASSPPPRDSAYEQYF. In DNA form, the CDR3 reads TGTGCCAGCAGTCCGCCACCTCGGGACAGCGCCTACGAGCAGTACTTC.

The chain links TRBV7-8 to TRBJ2-2; the match to TRBD2 covers 9 bases. The ends lost 3 bases at V and 5 bases at J; junction bases unmatched: 4. This CDR3 contains 15 residues. Germline CDR1 SGHVS, CDR2 FQNEAQ. The CDR3 DNA is TGTGCCAGCAGCTTCGCGGGAGGGGTGACCGGGGAGCTGTTTTTT. Encoded protein: CASSFAGGVTGELFF. The full variable domain, completed using reference TRBV7-8 and TRBJ2-2, is GAGVSQSPRYKVAKRGQDVALRCDPISGHVSLFWYQQALGQGPEFLTYFQNEAQLDKSGLPSDRFFAERPEGSVSTLKIQRTQQEDSAVYLCASSFAGGVTGELFFGEGSRLTVL.

The chain employs TRBV6-4 and TRBJ2-7, with D perhaps matching TRBD2 (7 bases). Germline V gene data show CDR1 as MRHNA and CDR2 as SNTAGT. V lost 7 bases and J 7 bases, leaving 23 bases between the germline ends. CDR3 length: 15 residues. The CDR3 loop reads CASTGPLGRGGEQYF. The CDR3 DNA follows: TGTGCCAGCACTGGCCCCCTTGGGAGGGGGGGGGAGCAGTACTTC.

This clone was observed once. The rearrangement joins TRBV25-1 to TRBJ2-2; D not resolved. V was pared by 5 bases and J by 4 bases, with 8 bases between. The germline V gene has CDR1 MGHDK and CDR2 SYGVNS. The CDR3 totals 13 residues. The CDR3 loop is CASSLLVTGELFF. Here the CDR3 DNA reads TGTGCCAGCAGTCTTTTAGTCACCGGGGAGCTGTTTTTT.

Written as DNA, the CDR3 is TGTGCCAGCAGCTTAAGGGAGCGTGGTGGCCTAGCGGGAGCCTTCGAGCAGTACTTC. Its translation: CASSLRERGGLAGAFEQYF. The chain recombines TRBV7-2 with TRBJ2-7, with 10 bases matching TRBD2. The germline CDR1 and CDR2 sequences are SGHTA and FQGNSA. V shed 2 bases and J 6 bases; nucleotides not matched to a gene: 19. The CDR3 sequence is 19 residues long.

This sequence joins TRBV27 and TRBJ2-2, with D perhaps given as TRBD1 or TRBD2 (5 bases each). With 5 bases removed from V and 6 bases from J, the gap between germline ends came to 40 bases. CDR1 is MNHEY and CDR2 is SMNVEV in the germline V gene (reference sequence). CDR3 length equals 23 residues. The chain's CDR3 is CASSLYIGSRGVLPDGVSGELFF. In nucleotides, the CDR3 is TGTGCCAGCAGTCTCTATATTGGGAGTAGGGGCGTCTTACCCGATGGGGTTTCCGGGGAGCTGTTTTTT.

The chain employs TRBV25-1 and TRBJ2-1; D remains ambiguous. The ends were cut back, 6 bases at V and 9 bases at J, with 12 bases in the middle. The CDR3 loop spans 12 amino acids. Germline CDR1 is MGHDK and CDR2 is SYGVNS. In DNA form, the CDR3 reads TGTGCCAGCAGCCATCTACAACCTGAGCAGTTCTTC. It translates to CASSHLQPEQFF.

This clone came up once. Germline is not matched at one junction end, which may reflect a read error. The chain joins TRBV25-1 to TRBJ2-5; D call uncertain. CDR3 length: 16 amino acids. CDR1 is MGHDK and CDR2 is SYGVNS in the germline V gene. The CDR3 region has the DNA TGTGCCAGCAGCGAATTGGGGATAATGGGGCAAGAGACCCAGTACTTC. It is translated as CASSELGIMGQETQYF.

The chain is built from TRBV2 and TRBJ2-7, with D perhaps TRBD2 (5 bases). CDR3 length: 15 residues. Germline CDR1 and CDR2: SNHLY and FYNNEI. The V end lost 6 bases, the J end lost 4 bases, and 19 bases lay between the germline ends. The CDR3 region is CASSLKKRGPYEQYF. The CDR3 DNA sequence: TGTGCCAGCAGCCTGAAGAAGCGAGGGCCATACGAGCAGTACTTC.

This chain uses TRBV5-6 with TRBJ2-7; TRBD2 might be the D (6 bases). The ends were cut back, 4 bases at V and 6 bases at J, with 20 bases in the middle. CDR3 length: 15 residues. CDR1 SGHDT and CDR2 YYEEEE come from the germline V gene. CDR3 sequence reads: CASSAGTSRFGEQYF. The CDR3 DNA is TGTGCCAGCAGCGCTGGGACTTCCCGCTTCGGCGAGCAGTACTTC.

The rearrangement uses TRBV4-1 and TRBJ2-7, with 10 positions matching TRBD1. The length of the CDR3 is 14 residues. The J segment lost 4 bases and the V segment lost 5 bases, leaving 5 bases of the junction unmatched. CDR1 MGHRA and CDR2 YSYEKL come from the germline V gene. CDR3 nucleotide sequence: TGCGCCAGCAGCAGGGACAGGGGAGGGTACGAGCAGTACTTC. Encoded protein: CASSRDRGGYEQYF.

V gene TRBV6-5 combines with J gene TRBJ1-1, with D possibly TRBD1 on 5 matching bases. Germline CDR1 is MNHEY and CDR2 is SVGAGI. Trimming pared 4 bases from V and 1 base from J, leaving 10 bases between. This CDR3 region has 14 residues. The CDR3 nucleotides read TGTGCCAGCAGTTTAAGACAGCCGAACACTGAAGCTTTCTTT. Protein product: CASSLRQPNTEAFF.

This chain links TRBV2 with TRBJ1-5; no reliable D call. Germline CDR1 and CDR2: SNHLY and FYNNEI. V was cut by 7 bases and J by 1 base, with 14 bases left in between. The CDR3 sequence is 15 residues long. CDR3 sequence (DNA): TGTGCCAGCAACCGGCAGGCCTTAAGCAATCAGCCCCAGCATTTT. Residues: CASNRQALSNQPQHF.

This clone was observed a few times. The chain is built from TRBV5-1 and TRBJ2-7; 10 nucleotides align to TRBD1. CDR3 size: 13 residues. J lost 7 bases, V lost 5 bases, and 6 bases had no gene match. The V gene's germline CDR1 is SGHRS and CDR2 YFSETQ. The CDR3 bases are TGCGCCAGCAGTTGGGACAGGGGTGAAGAGCAGTACTTC. Protein sequence: CASSWDRGEEQYF.

The V and J genes are TRBV15 and TRBJ1-1; D is uncertain. The CDR3 covers 16 residues. Germline CDR1 LNHNV, CDR2 YYDKDF (reference sequence). V was shortened by 0 bases and J by 0 bases, with 11 bases between the two germline ends. The CDR3 nucleotides read TGTGCCACCAGCAGAGATGAGTTGGGCCTGAACACTGAAGCTTTCTTT. Translating gives CATSRDELGLNTEAFF.

This chain links TRBV7-7 with TRBJ2-5; 7 nucleotides match TRBD2. Trimming took 8 bases from V and 3 from J; bases not matched to a gene: 6. Germline V gene lookup returns CDR1 SSHAT and CDR2 FNYEAQ (reference sequence). The CDR3 loop spans 13 amino acids. CDR3 amino acids: CASGRGGKETQYF. CDR3 nucleotide sequence: TGTGCCAGCGGGAGGGGAGGGAAAGAGACCCAGTACTTC.

The V and J genes are TRBV15 and TRBJ1-2, with 9 nucleotides matching TRBD1. The CDR3 runs to 13 residues. CDR1 and CDR2 from the germline V gene are LNHNV and YYDKDF (reference sequence). V dropped 7 bases and J dropped 5; count of bases not matched to a gene: 5. The CDR3 DNA sequence: TGTGCCACCACGACAGGGGGTGGGTATGGCTACACCTTC. The encoded protein is CATTTGGGYGYTF.

The genes are TRBV2 and TRBJ1-1, with D possibly matching TRBD1 (5 bases). Germline CDR1 SNHLY, CDR2 FYNNEI. V was pared by 0 bases and J by 5 bases, with 13 bases between. CDR3 length: 15 amino acids. CDR3 nucleotides: TGTGCCAGCAGTGAAGCTGGGGGGGGTTTAACTGAAGCTTTCTTT. This gives the protein CASSEAGGGLTEAFF.

The CDR3 sequence: CASSPRAETQYF. For the CDR3, the DNA is TGTGCCAGCTCACCACGTGCAGAGACCCAGTACTTC. This chain uses TRBV18 with TRBJ2-5; D gene uncertain. Germline CDR1 KGHSH, CDR2 LQKENI. V gave up 1 base and J gave up 4 bases, with 4 bases separating them. The CDR3 contains 12 residues. The complete variable domain, with remaining parts taken from reference TRBV18 and TRBJ2-5, reads NAGVMQNPRHLVRRRGQEARLRCSPMKGHSHVYWYRQLPEEGLKFMVYLQKENIIDESGMPKERFSAEFPKEGPSILRIQQVVRGDSAAYFCASSPRAETQYFGPGTRLLVL.

The CDR3: CASREPGLAGALDTQYF. The CDR3 DNA follows: TGTGCCAGCAGGGAACCGGGACTAGCGGGAGCATTAGATACGCAGTATTTT. This chain uses TRBV11-2 with TRBJ2-3; TRBD2 matches at 14 bases. Trimming at V came to 6 bases and at J to 5 bases, leaving 10 bases not matched to a gene. Germline loops: CDR1 SGHAT, CDR2 FQNNGV. The CDR3 length is 17 residues.

The rearrangement links TRBV5-1 to TRBJ1-4; D might be TRBD1 (6 bases). The CDR3 contains 14 residues. Germline loops: CDR1 SGHRS, CDR2 YFSETQ. V dropped 0 bases and J dropped 8 bases, with 11 bases sitting between them. For the CDR3, the DNA is TGCGCCAGCAGCTTGGCCCGGCAGGGGGAAAAACTGTTTTTT. This codes for CASSLARQGEKLFF.

This rearrangement joins TRBV6-5 to TRBJ1-3; 8 bases fit TRBD1. With 8 bases clipped from V and 0 bases from J, the junction kept 6 bases outside the gene matches. Per germline, CDR1 MNHEY and CDR2 SVGAGI. This CDR3 has 15 residues. CDR3 nucleotides: TGTGCCAGCGGGAAAGACAGGGGCTCTGGAAACACCATATATTTT. The encoded protein is CASGKDRGSGNTIYF.

The CDR3: CASSFAPGLAGAYEQYF. CDR3 in DNA: TGTGCCAGCAGTTTTGCCCCGGGACTAGCGGGAGCCTACGAGCAGTACTTC. V usage is TRBV28 and J usage is TRBJ2-7; TRBD2 agrees at 14 bases. Germline V gene lookup returns CDR1 MDHEN and CDR2 SYDVKM. The ends lost 3 bases at V and 2 bases at J; junction bases unmatched: 6. The CDR3 spans 17 residues. The full variable domain, with the rest looked up from reference TRBV28 and TRBJ2-7, is DVKVTQSSRYLVKRTGEKVFLECVQDMDHENMFWYRQDPGLGLRLIYFSYDVKMKEKGDIPEGYSVSREKKERFSLILESASTNQTSMYLCASSFAPGLAGAYEQYFGPGTRLTVT.

The chain uses TRBV5-6 and TRBJ1-5; D remains unclear. Germline V gene data show CDR1 as SGHDT and CDR2 as YYEEEE. The ends were cut back, 3 bases at V and 3 bases at J, with 10 bases in the middle. This CDR3 is built from 14 residues. The DNA for the CDR3 is TGTGCCAGCAGCTGGGGAATCCTCAATCAGCCCCAGCATTTT. This codes for CASSWGILNQPQHF.

This chain joins TRBV6-5 and TRBJ1-2, with D hard to call. Germline V gene data show CDR1 as MNHEY and CDR2 as SVGAGI. Trimming left V 1 base short and J 2 bases short, with 8 bases between. This CDR3 has 14 residues. The CDR3 nucleotides are TGTGCCAGCAGTTACTTGGGGAGGAACTATGGCTACACCTTC. Translating it yields CASSYLGRNYGYTF.